This T cell receptor (beta chain) was found in a study of blood T cell repertoires in COVID-19. About the research overall: From T cells, B-cell-depleted T cells, or PBMCs came the material, which was cDNA or gDNA.

Original analysis: Nucleated cell number was recorded as an estimate derived from reference gene primer amplification. Profiled with immunoSEQ multiplex PCR; TCRdb holds only in-frame clones, not every one. The V and J calls and clone size were taken over from that table, and D and trimming were inferred from the DNA. The data contain roughly 65,000 clones, roughly 73% of them singletons. After removal of 0 bases from V and 2 bases from J, the junction contained 3 bases not matched to a gene. This CDR3 comprises 15 residues. Germline CDR1 is SGDLS and CDR2 is YYNGEE. This receptor was taken from a human donor in a cohort sampled during active COVID-19. Material for sequencing was peripheral blood. The genes are TRBV9 and TRBJ2-7; 9 positions agree with TRBD1. The CDR3, as DNA: TGTGCCAGCAGCGTAGAACAGGGGGCAACCTACGAGCAGTACTTC. Translating gives CASSVEQGATYEQYF.